The 5 T cell receptor beta chains given below trace back to one sample, sequenced in a study of T cell changes during pregnancy in multiple sclerosis. TCRdb's copy holds only in-frame clones and misses some; the assay was immunoSEQ multiplex PCR. The table has approximately 59,000 clones, about 90% seen once. The source material was peripheral blood, sampled in the third trimester of pregnancy. All receptors derive from a female donor in good health, enrolled as a control in a pregnancy study.

The V call is TRBV6-5, the J call TRBJ2-7; D ambiguous. The CDR3 length is 15 residues. Between the trimmed V and J ends, which lost 2 bases and 6 bases, there was a span of 17 bases. Per the germline V gene, CDR1 is MNHEY and CDR2 is SVGAGI. CDR3 bases: TGTGCCAGCAGTTACCAGGCAGACGGTTTCCCCGAGCAGTACTTC. Residues: CASSYQADGFPEQYF.

This clone was counted once. The chain links TRBV7-2 to TRBJ2-3; possible D gene TRBD1, 5 bases. V dropped 7 bases and J dropped 0 bases, with 11 bases sitting between them. The germline CDR1 and CDR2 sequences are SGHTA and FQGNSA. This CDR3 comprises 14 residues. CDR3 nucleotides: TGTGCCAGCACCCACAGGCTTAGCACAGATACGCAGTATTTT. Encoded protein: CASTHRLSTDTQYF.

This clone was picked up one time. The CDR3 bases are TGTGCCAGCGATAGAGGGGGGGGCTCCTACAATGAGCAGTTCTTC. Protein: CASDRGGGSYNEQFF. This chain joins TRBV2 and TRBJ2-1; TRBD2 might be the D (7 bases). The CDR3 contains 15 residues. V was trimmed by 8 bases and J by 0 bases, leaving 14 bases between them. CDR1 is SNHLY, CDR2 FYNNEI, per germline.

The chain recombines TRBV6-5 with TRBJ1-1; D call uncertain. There are 14 residues in the CDR3. Germline V CDR1 and CDR2: MNHEY, SVGAGI. V lost 6 bases to trimming and J lost 0 bases, with 11 bases between them. The CDR3 spells CASRPTGMNTEAFF. In DNA, the CDR3 is TGTGCCAGCAGACCCACCGGGATGAACACTGAAGCTTTCTTT.

The CDR3 is CASRRDSFTGELFF. CDR3 sequence (DNA): TGTGCCAGCAGGCGGGACAGCTTCACCGGGGAGCTGTTTTTT. V and J are TRBV6-4 and TRBJ2-2; TRBD1 might be the D (7 bases). The CDR3 is made up of 14 amino acids. Germline CDR1 is MRHNA and CDR2 is SNTAGT. Deletions cut 6 bases from V and 4 bases from J, with 12 bases between.